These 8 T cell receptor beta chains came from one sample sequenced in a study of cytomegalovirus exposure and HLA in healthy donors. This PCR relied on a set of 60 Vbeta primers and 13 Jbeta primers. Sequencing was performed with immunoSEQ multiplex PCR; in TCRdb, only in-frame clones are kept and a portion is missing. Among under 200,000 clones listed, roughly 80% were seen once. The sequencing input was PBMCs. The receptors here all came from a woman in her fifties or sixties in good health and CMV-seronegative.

The CDR3 region has the DNA TGTGCCAGCAGCTTCGCCGGTAACCCTAACGAGCAGTACTTC. Translated, it gives CASSFAGNPNEQYF. The chain joins TRBV5-4 to TRBJ2-7, with D unresolved. CDR1 is SGHNT and CDR2 is YYREEE in the germline V gene (reference sequence). V lost 2 bases and J lost 5, with 14 bases in between. CDR3 length: 14 amino acids.

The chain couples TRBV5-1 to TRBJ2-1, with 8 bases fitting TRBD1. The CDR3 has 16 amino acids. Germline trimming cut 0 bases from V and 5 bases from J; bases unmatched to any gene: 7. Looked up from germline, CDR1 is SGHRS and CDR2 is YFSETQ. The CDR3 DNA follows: TGCGCCAGCAGCTTGGCGACCGGGACAGGAAACAATGAGCAGTTCTTC. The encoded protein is CASSLATGTGNNEQFF.

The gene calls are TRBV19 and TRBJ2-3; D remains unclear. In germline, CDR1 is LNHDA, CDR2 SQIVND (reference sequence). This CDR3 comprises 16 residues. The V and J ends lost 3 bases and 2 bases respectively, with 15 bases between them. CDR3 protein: CASSMNRAGLTDTQYF. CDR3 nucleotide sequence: TGTGCCAGTAGTATGAATCGCGCAGGTCTCACAGATACGCAGTATTTT.

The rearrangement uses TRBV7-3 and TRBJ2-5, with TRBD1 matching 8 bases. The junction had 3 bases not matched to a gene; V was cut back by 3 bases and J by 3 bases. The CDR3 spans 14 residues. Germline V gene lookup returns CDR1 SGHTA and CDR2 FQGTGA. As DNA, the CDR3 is TGTGCCAGCAGCTTCAACAGGGGGAAAGAGACCCAGTACTTC. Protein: CASSFNRGKETQYF.

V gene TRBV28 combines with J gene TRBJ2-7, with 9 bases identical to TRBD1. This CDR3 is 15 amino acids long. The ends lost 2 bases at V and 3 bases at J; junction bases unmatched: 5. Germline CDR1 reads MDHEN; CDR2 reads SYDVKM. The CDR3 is CASSLLGTGFYEQYF. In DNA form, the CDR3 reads TGTGCCAGCAGTTTACTCGGGACAGGGTTCTACGAGCAGTACTTC.

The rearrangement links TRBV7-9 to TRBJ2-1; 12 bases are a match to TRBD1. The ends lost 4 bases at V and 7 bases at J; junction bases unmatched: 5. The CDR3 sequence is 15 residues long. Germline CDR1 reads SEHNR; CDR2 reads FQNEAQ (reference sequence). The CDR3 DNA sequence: TGTGCCAGCAGCTGGGACAGGGGGCGAGAAAATGAGCAGTTCTTC. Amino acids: CASSWDRGRENEQFF.

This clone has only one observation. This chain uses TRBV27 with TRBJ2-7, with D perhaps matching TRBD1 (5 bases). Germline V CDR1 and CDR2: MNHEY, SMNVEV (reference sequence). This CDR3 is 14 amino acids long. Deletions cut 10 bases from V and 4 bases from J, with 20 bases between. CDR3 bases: TGTGCCACCAGGTGGGTGGCAGGGTCGTACGAGCAGTACTTC. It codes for CATRWVAGSYEQYF.

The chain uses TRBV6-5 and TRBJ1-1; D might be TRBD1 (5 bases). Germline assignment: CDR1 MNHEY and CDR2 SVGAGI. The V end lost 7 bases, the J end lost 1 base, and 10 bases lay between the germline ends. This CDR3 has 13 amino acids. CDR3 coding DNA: TGTGCCAGCAATCGGGGGGGGAACACTGAAGCTTTCTTT. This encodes CASNRGGNTEAFF.